Here is one T cell receptor beta chain with its context. The antigen is not known. This CDR3 is built from 13 residues. The germline V and J ends were trimmed by 5 bases and 1 base, with 9 bases remaining between them. Germline V CDR1 and CDR2: SQVTM, ANQGSEA. These data originate in a study of CD8 T cells in Susac syndrome. General study points: Among active patients and in TEMRA cells, CD8+ clonal expansion in Susac reached its peak. Susac-specific public clones in total CD8+ repertoires numbered 15 to 20; in CD8+ TEMRA repertoires, they numbered 4 to 6.

Roughly 0.5 to 1 ug RNA was reverse transcribed with random hexamers. Across 54 Vbeta and 13 Jbeta, TCR beta CDR3 was amplified with immunoSEQ multiplex PCR. In TCRdb, the immunoSEQ multiplex PCR reads were re-called with MiXCR into one record per CDR3 protein. The data contain about 82,000 distinct CDR3 sequences, approximately 96% of them singletons. From blood CD8+ and CD4+ T cells, the TCR beta chain was sequenced. The receptor comes from a human donor with Susac syndrome. The sequencing sample was made of CD8+ T cells from PBMCs. This chain links TRBV29-1 with TRBJ2-1; D ambiguous. CDR3 loop: CSVLAVSYNEQFF. The CDR3 DNA follows: TGCAGCGTTCTGGCGGTTTCCTACAATGAGCAGTTCTTC.